This TCR beta chain was recovered during a study of blood T cell repertoires in COVID-19 (dated by TCRdb to the early 2020s). For context, the study as a whole: Samples from collaborators originated in the United States, Italy and Spain and spanned both the acute and convalescent phases of COVID-19. The dataset comprised deeply sampled blood TCRbeta repertoires from subjects exposed to, actively infected with, or recovered from COVID-19. Where available, HLA class I and class II types were taken from metadata supplied by the sample provider and were not determined by assay-based typing. The samples were drawn from two sources: the first 160 participants of the ongoing ImmuneRACE study, and 950 to 1,500 subjects contributed by 6 global collaborators. A de-identified subject ID, COVID-19 status, age in years and sex were almost always included in the sample metadata. The repertoires were released in a freely available public database meant as a resource for research on the immune response to SARS-CoV-2. The material from the prospective study consisted of cDNA or gDNA derived from T cells, B-cell-depleted T cells, or PBMCs.

Comments on this clone: The antigen this receptor binds is unknown. The record has no base qualities; no much larger clone is one base away.

General findings and caveats noted by the study authors: Clinical and demographic metadata were provided uncurated, with the amount varying by source and participant.

The germline V gene (reference sequence) specifies SEHNR as CDR1 and FQNEAQ as CDR2. The CDR3 numbers 13 residues from cysteine through phenylalanine. CDR3 DNA only is kept here, 39 bases in frame from base 1. A distance of 13 bases separates the germline ends of V and J, which lose 9 bases and 2 bases respectively. Each collaborating institution followed its own protocols to collect whole blood in K2EDTA tubes. For TCRbeta analysis, collaborators shipped samples in one of three forms: frozen whole blood, isolated PBMCs, or DNA extracted from either of those sample types. TCRbeta CDR3 regions were amplified from genomic DNA using the immunoSEQ Assay, a bias-controlled multiplex PCR. Per the authors' processing: Within the assay, amplification of reference gene primers was used to estimate how many nucleated cells each sample contained. To quantify the absolute abundance of each unique TCRbeta CDR3 rearrangement, sequence reads were collapsed and filtered. For each sample, productive Simpson clonality was calculated by taking the square root of Simpson's diversity index across productive rearrangements. TCRdb holds this immuneACCESS table with in-frame rearrangements only. Some clones are missing; in checked studies, unresolved V genes explain under half, and the rest has no known cause. The D gene and trimming were derived from the DNA, and the V and J assignments and clone size from that table. The sample table records approximately 92,000 clones; 86% of these occur just once. The ten largest clones represent 10% to 15% of the sample.

Sequenced material: peripheral blood. This clonotype originated in a woman aged 55-75 years in a cohort sampled during active or convalescent COVID-19. Here the chain combines TRBV7-9 and TRBJ1-1; possibly the D gene is TRBD1, per 6 matching bases. This receptor carries the CDR3 CASVTGRNTEAFF. The DNA reads as follows: TGTGCCAGTGTGACAGGCCGAAACACTGAAGCTTTCTTT.